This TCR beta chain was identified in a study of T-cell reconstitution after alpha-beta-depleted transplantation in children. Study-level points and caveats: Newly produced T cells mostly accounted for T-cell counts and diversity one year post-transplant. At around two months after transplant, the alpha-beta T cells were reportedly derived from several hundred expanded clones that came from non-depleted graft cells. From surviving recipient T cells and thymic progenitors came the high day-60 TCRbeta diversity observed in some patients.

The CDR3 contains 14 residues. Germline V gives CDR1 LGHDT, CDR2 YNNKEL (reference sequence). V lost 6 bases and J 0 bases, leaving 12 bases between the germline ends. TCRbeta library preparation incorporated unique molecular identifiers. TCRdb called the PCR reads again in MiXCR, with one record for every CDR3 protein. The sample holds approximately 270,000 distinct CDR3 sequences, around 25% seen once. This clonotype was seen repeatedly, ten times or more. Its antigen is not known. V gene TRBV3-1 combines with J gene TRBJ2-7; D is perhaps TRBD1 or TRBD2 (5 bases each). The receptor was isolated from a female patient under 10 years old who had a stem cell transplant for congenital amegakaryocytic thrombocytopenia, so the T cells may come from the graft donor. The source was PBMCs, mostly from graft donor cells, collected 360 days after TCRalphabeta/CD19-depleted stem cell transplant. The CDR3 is CASRSGTHSYEQYF. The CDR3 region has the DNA TGTGCCAGCAGGTCCGGGACCCACTCCTACGAGCAGTACTTC.